These T cell receptor beta chains were read from a single sample in a study of cytomegalovirus exposure and HLA in healthy donors. Assay used: immunoSEQ multiplex PCR; TCRdb lists only in-frame clones, some missing. Here the sample spans roughly 170,000 clones, about 79% being singletons. Source material: PBMCs. All receptors derive from a girl aged 2-10 years in good health and CMV-seropositive. The CDR3 runs from the conserved cysteine through the conserved F or W. A D gene is named only where the DNA matches it firmly. Size tells how often a clone was seen (once, few, many) or the class of an expanded clone, and some rows leave it out.

v_call: TRBV7-9
clone_size: .
d_call: .
j_call: TRBJ1-2
cdr3_nt: TGTGCCAGCAGCGACACAGAGCGGTTGGGGAATTCACCTCTCTATGGCTACACCTTC
cdr3_aa: CASSDTERLGNSPLYGYTF

v_call: TRBV5-1
clone_size: .
d_call: .
j_call: TRBJ2-3
cdr3_nt: TGCGCCAGCAGCTTGGGGGATATAGGGAGCCTTACAGATACGCAGTATTTT
cdr3_aa: CASSLGDIGSLTDTQYF

v_call: TRBV18
clone_size: .
d_call: .
j_call: TRBJ2-5
cdr3_nt: TGTGCCAGCTCACCACCGCGAGAGACCCAGTACTTC
cdr3_aa: CASSPPRETQYF

v_call: TRBV11-3
clone_size: few
d_call: .
j_call: TRBJ1-4
cdr3_nt: TGTGCCAGCAGCCTGGGCCGGCGATTTTATAATGAAAAACTGTTTTTT
cdr3_aa: CASSLGRRFYNEKLFF

v_call: TRBV11-2
clone_size: .
d_call: .
j_call: TRBJ2-7
cdr3_nt: TGTGCCAGCAGCTCCAGGAAGGGGTCAAGCCGGGACGAGCAGTACTTC
cdr3_aa: CASSSRKGSSRDEQYF

v_call: TRBV4-1
clone_size: .
d_call: TRBD1
j_call: TRBJ1-2
cdr3_nt: TGCGCCAGCAGCCTTGGACAGGAAATCTATGGCTACACCTTC
cdr3_aa: CASSLGQEIYGYTF

v_call: TRBV20-1
clone_size: .
d_call: TRBD1
j_call: TRBJ1-2
cdr3_nt: TGCAGTGCCGCAGACAGGGATGGCTACACCTTC
cdr3_aa: CSAADRDGYTF

v_call: TRBV13
clone_size: .
d_call: .
j_call: TRBJ2-7
cdr3_nt: TGTGCCAGCAGCTCTCGTTTCCCCCACGAGCAGTACTTC
cdr3_aa: CASSSRFPHEQYF

v_call: TRBV30
clone_size: .
d_call: .
j_call: TRBJ1-6
cdr3_nt: TGTGCCTGGAGTGTAAAGGGGCCACCCCTCCACTTT
cdr3_aa: CAWSVKGPPLHF

v_call: TRBV6-1
clone_size: .
d_call: TRBD1
j_call: TRBJ1-6
cdr3_nt: TGTGCCAGCAGTGAGGTGGACAGGGTGTTCTCACCCCTCCACTTT
cdr3_aa: CASSEVDRVFSPLHF

v_call: TRBV5-4
clone_size: .
d_call: TRBD1
j_call: TRBJ1-1
cdr3_nt: TGTGCCAGCAGTCCCGGGACAGGGGATTTGTCACGCACTGAAGCTTTCTTT
cdr3_aa: CASSPGTGDLSRTEAFF

v_call: TRBV4-1
clone_size: .
d_call: .
j_call: TRBJ1-6
cdr3_nt: TGCGCCAGCAGCCGCTTGGCTGGGCCCGATAATTCACCCCTCCACTTT
cdr3_aa: CASSRLAGPDNSPLHF

v_call: TRBV2
clone_size: .
d_call: .
j_call: TRBJ2-1
cdr3_nt: TGTGCCAGCAGTGCCACAGGCGCCAACAATGAGCAGTTCTTC
cdr3_aa: CASSATGANNEQFF

v_call: TRBV5-1
clone_size: .
d_call: TRBD1
j_call: TRBJ1-1
cdr3_nt: TGCGCCAGCAGCTCAACAGGGGATTCCACTGAAGCTTTCTTT
cdr3_aa: CASSSTGDSTEAFF

v_call: TRBV7-2
clone_size: .
d_call: .
j_call: TRBJ2-1
cdr3_nt: TGTGCCAGCAGCTCCCGGGTAGCGATAGATCCTATTAATGAGCAGTTCTTC
cdr3_aa: CASSSRVAIDPINEQFF

v_call: TRBV10-2
clone_size: .
d_call: TRBD1
j_call: TRBJ2-7
cdr3_nt: TGCGCCAGCAGATTCGGACAGGGGGAGACCTACGAGCAGTACTTC
cdr3_aa: CASRFGQGETYEQYF

v_call: TRBV5-1
clone_size: .
d_call: TRBD1
j_call: TRBJ2-6
cdr3_nt: TGCGCCAGCAGCTTGCCAGGGGGCTCTGGGGCCAACGTCCTGACTTTC
cdr3_aa: CASSLPGGSGANVLTF

v_call: TRBV25-1
clone_size: few
d_call: .
j_call: TRBJ1-1
cdr3_nt: TGTGCCAGCAGTGAGTCAAGGGGAAGGTCAACTGAAGCTTTCTTT
cdr3_aa: CASSESRGRSTEAFF

v_call: TRBV13
clone_size: .
d_call: TRBD1
j_call: TRBJ1-5
cdr3_nt: TGTGCCAGCAGCCCGGGACAGAGCAATCAGCCCCAGCATTTT
cdr3_aa: CASSPGQSNQPQHF

v_call: TRBV9
clone_size: .
d_call: .
j_call: TRBJ2-7
cdr3_nt: TGTGCCAGCAGCCCTATAGGGACATCCGTTTGGCACGAGCAGTACTTC
cdr3_aa: CASSPIGTSVWHEQYF

v_call: TRBV5-1
clone_size: .
d_call: TRBD2
j_call: TRBJ2-3
cdr3_nt: TGCGCCAGCAGCGCGGGACTAGCGGGAGCCCGGGTGGTTCGTACAGATACGCAGTATTTT
cdr3_aa: CASSAGLAGARVVRTDTQYF

v_call: TRBV5-5
clone_size: .
d_call: TRBD1
j_call: TRBJ1-1
cdr3_nt: TGTGCCAGCAGCTCCGAGGGGGCGAACACTGAAGCTTTCTTT
cdr3_aa: CASSSEGANTEAFF

v_call: TRBV30
clone_size: .
d_call: .
j_call: TRBJ2-7
cdr3_nt: TGTGCCTGGGGAAAGGGGGTTTCCTACGAGCAGTACTTC
cdr3_aa: CAWGKGVSYEQYF

v_call: TRBV2
clone_size: few
d_call: TRBD2
j_call: TRBJ2-1
cdr3_nt: TGTGCCAGCAGTGAGGGTAACGGCGGGAGCCCTTACAATGAGCAGTTCTTC
cdr3_aa: CASSEGNGGSPYNEQFF

v_call: TRBV6-5
clone_size: .
d_call: TRBD1
j_call: TRBJ1-4
cdr3_nt: TGTGCCAGCAGTGGGACAGGGAAACTGTTTTTT
cdr3_aa: CASSGTGKLFF

v_call: TRBV30
clone_size: .
d_call: TRBD2
j_call: TRBJ2-7
cdr3_nt: TGTGCCTGGAGTGCGGAGCGGGGGCGCGAGCAGTACTTC
cdr3_aa: CAWSAERGREQYF

v_call: TRBV29-1
clone_size: .
d_call: TRBD1
j_call: TRBJ2-7
cdr3_nt: TGCAGCGTACAAAGGGACAGGCATACCTACGAGCAGTACTTC
cdr3_aa: CSVQRDRHTYEQYF

v_call: TRBV5-4
clone_size: .
d_call: .
j_call: TRBJ1-2
cdr3_nt: TGTGCCAGCAGCCTTGACAGGAGCAGGAGTATGGAGCGCTACACCTTC
cdr3_aa: CASSLDRSRSMERYTF

v_call: TRBV15
clone_size: .
d_call: .
j_call: TRBJ2-1
cdr3_nt: TGTGCCACCGCAGAAACAATGGGCTGGGGGCAAAACAATGAGCAGTTCTTC
cdr3_aa: CATAETMGWGQNNEQFF

v_call: TRBV27
clone_size: .
d_call: TRBD1
j_call: TRBJ1-5
cdr3_nt: TGTGCCAGCAGTATGACACAGGGGGACCTCAATCAGCCCCAGCATTTT
cdr3_aa: CASSMTQGDLNQPQHF

v_call: TRBV12-5
clone_size: .
d_call: .
j_call: TRBJ1-5
cdr3_nt: TGTGCTAGTGGTTCCACCGACGAGGTCCAGCAGCCCCAGCATTTT
cdr3_aa: CASGSTDEVQQPQHF

v_call: TRBV5-4
clone_size: .
d_call: TRBD1
j_call: TRBJ1-2
cdr3_nt: TGTGCCAGCAGCCCACAGGGACAGCACTATGGCTACACCTTC
cdr3_aa: CASSPQGQHYGYTF

v_call: TRBV6-5
clone_size: .
d_call: TRBD1
j_call: TRBJ1-2
cdr3_nt: TGTGCCAGCGCCCGCCTCGGGACAGGGGTTTACGGCTACACCTTC
cdr3_aa: CASARLGTGVYGYTF

v_call: TRBV5-1
clone_size: .
d_call: .
j_call: TRBJ2-7
cdr3_nt: TGCGCCAGCAGCCAGTGGAGCGGACCACACTACGAGCAGTACTTC
cdr3_aa: CASSQWSGPHYEQYF

v_call: TRBV5-1
clone_size: .
d_call: .
j_call: TRBJ1-3
cdr3_nt: TGCGCCAGCAGCACCGGGAACTCTGGAAACACCATATATTTT
cdr3_aa: CASSTGNSGNTIYF

v_call: TRBV28
clone_size: .
d_call: .
j_call: TRBJ1-5
cdr3_nt: TGTGCCAGCAGTTCCCCAGAGACAGGTAATCAGCCCCAGCATTTT
cdr3_aa: CASSSPETGNQPQHF

v_call: TRBV9
clone_size: .
d_call: TRBD2
j_call: TRBJ2-2
cdr3_nt: TGTGCCAGCACCGACCGACTAGCGGGAGGGCGCACCGGGGAGCTGTTTTTT
cdr3_aa: CASTDRLAGGRTGELFF

v_call: TRBV6-1
clone_size: .
d_call: .
j_call: TRBJ2-7
cdr3_nt: TGTGCCAGCAGCGTCGACAGGTCCTACGAGCAGTACTTC
cdr3_aa: CASSVDRSYEQYF

v_call: TRBV5-4
clone_size: few
d_call: .
j_call: TRBJ2-7
cdr3_nt: TGTGCCAGCAGCTCTAAGGGGGGACTACCCTCCTACGAGCAGTACTTC
cdr3_aa: CASSSKGGLPSYEQYF

v_call: TRBV6-5
clone_size: few
d_call: .
j_call: TRBJ1-2
cdr3_nt: TGTGCCAGCAGTTACTCGAAAGCGGGGTGGGGCTACACCTTC
cdr3_aa: CASSYSKAGWGYTF

v_call: TRBV2
clone_size: .
d_call: TRBD1
j_call: TRBJ2-3
cdr3_nt: TGTGCCAGCAGCGGGGGACAGGGTATGAGCACAGATACGCAGTATTTT
cdr3_aa: CASSGGQGMSTDTQYF

v_call: TRBV4-2
clone_size: once
d_call: .
j_call: TRBJ1-5
cdr3_nt: TGTGCCAGCAGCCAAGATAGGAGGGGTCAGCCCCAGCATTTT
cdr3_aa: CASSQDRRGQPQHF

v_call: TRBV28
clone_size: .
d_call: .
j_call: TRBJ2-7
cdr3_nt: TGTGCCAGCAATTTTAGGGGGGGCTTGGGCTACGAGCAGTACTTC
cdr3_aa: CASNFRGGLGYEQYF

v_call: TRBV5-1
clone_size: .
d_call: .
j_call: TRBJ1-5
cdr3_nt: TGCGCCAGCAGCCCGGGGGGGACTAGCAATCAGCCCCAGCATTTT
cdr3_aa: CASSPGGTSNQPQHF

v_call: TRBV19
clone_size: .
d_call: .
j_call: TRBJ2-7
cdr3_nt: TGTGCCAGTAGTATCAATGGGCCTCCAGTGGGCGAGCAGTACTTC
cdr3_aa: CASSINGPPVGEQYF

v_call: TRBV6-1
clone_size: .
d_call: TRBD1
j_call: TRBJ1-6
cdr3_nt: TGTGCCAGCAGATTGGACAGGGGGAATTCACCCCTCCACTTT
cdr3_aa: CASRLDRGNSPLHF